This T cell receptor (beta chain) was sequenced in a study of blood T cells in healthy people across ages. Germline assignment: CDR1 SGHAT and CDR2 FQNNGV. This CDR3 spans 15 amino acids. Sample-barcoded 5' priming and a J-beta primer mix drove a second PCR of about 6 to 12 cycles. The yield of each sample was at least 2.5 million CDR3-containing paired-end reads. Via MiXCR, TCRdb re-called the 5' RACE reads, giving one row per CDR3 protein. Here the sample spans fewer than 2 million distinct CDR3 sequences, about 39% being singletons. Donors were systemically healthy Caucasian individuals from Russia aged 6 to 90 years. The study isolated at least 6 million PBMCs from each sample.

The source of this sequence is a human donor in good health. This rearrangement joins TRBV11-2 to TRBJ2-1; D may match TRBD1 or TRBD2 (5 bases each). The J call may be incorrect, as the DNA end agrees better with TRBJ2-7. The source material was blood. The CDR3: CASSLWARGLGEQYF. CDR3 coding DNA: TGTGCCAGCAGCTTATGGGCGAGGGGTTTGGGCGAGCAGTACTTC.